The sequence of this T cell receptor (beta chain) was determined in a study of blood T cells in healthy people across ages. As to this clonotype: What it recognizes is unknown. An end of the junction differs from the germline gene, which may be a read error.

Those donating, healthy Caucasian individuals from Russia, were aged roughly 6 to 90. With a J-beta primer mix and a sample-barcoded 5' primer, a second PCR ran about 7 to 11 cycles. Via MiXCR, TCRdb re-called the 5' RACE reads, giving one row per CDR3 protein. The profile covers roughly 1,500,000 distinct CDR3 sequences, with around two fifths appearing a single time and roughly 7.7% taken by the ten largest. Study-level findings and limits: Long-lived donors had more naive CD4+ cells and higher diversity than aged donors.

The CDR3 consists of 15 residues. Germline V lookup: CDR1 SGHTA, CDR2 FQGTGA. The clonotype comes from a woman between 18 and 29 years old in good health. Input material: blood. The chain links TRBV7-3 to TRBJ2-3, with TRBD2 matching over 7 bases. CDR3 nucleotide sequence: TGTGCCAGCAGCCCAGGTGGGAGGGGCAAAGATACGCGGTATTTT. It is translated as CASSPGGRGKDTRYF.